A few counts support the clone carrying this T cell receptor (beta chain). The sample originates from a study of blood T cells in healthy people across ages. Trimming cost V 6 bases and J 8 bases, with 22 bases left between them. The CDR3 is 15 amino acids. Next came a second PCR, run for about 7 to 12 cycles, which used a sample-barcoded 5' primer along with a J-beta primer mix. TCRdb called the 5' RACE reads again in MiXCR, with one record for every CDR3 protein. The sample has roughly 800,000 distinct CDR3 sequences, roughly 25% seen once; the top ten hold just under 9.5%. This sample also appeared in a second study, on T cells of mothers and their children. That publication notes: All donors were healthy and Caucasian; they were a few mothers and their six children.

The sample was blood. The genes are TRBV12-3 or TRBV12-4 and TRBJ1-2, with D possibly being TRBD1 (5 bases). The TCR sequence derives from a boy younger than 18 in good health. This CDR3 is CASRVDYEGAGGYTF. In DNA, the CDR3 is TGTGCCAGCAGAGTCGACTATGAAGGGGCGGGGGGCTACACCTTC.